This entry is about one T cell receptor beta chain. An end of the junction does not agree with germline; a read error may underlie this. Vbeta (60) and Jbeta (13) primers were used in the PCR. Assay: immunoSEQ multiplex PCR; the TCRdb copy retains only in-frame clones and omits some. The data contain about 130,000 clones, around 70% of them singletons. This specimen comes from a study of cytomegalovirus exposure and HLA in healthy donors. This CDR3 has 15 residues. The germline gives CDR1 SEHNR, CDR2 FQNEAQ (reference sequence). The source material was PBMCs. J is TRBJ2-2 and V is TRBV7-9, with 9 bases fitting TRBD2. The clonotype was recovered from a man aged 40-49 years in good health and CMV-seropositive. The CDR3 reads CVSSPGLANTGELFF. The CDR3 coding sequence is TGTGTCAGCAGCCCGGGACTAGCCAACACCGGGGAGCTGTTTTTT.